This TCR beta chain originates from a study of identifying expanded T cells in peripheral blood. Germline loops: CDR1 LNHDA, CDR2 SQIVND (reference sequence). The CDR3 has 14 amino acids. Trimming left V 0 bases short and J 7 bases short, with 11 bases between. Collection occurred without any documented infections or immune events in donors. Libraries were prepared by immunoSEQ multiplex PCR; TCRdb keeps only in-frame clonotypes and omits some of them. The table includes about 100,000 clones, 80% to 90% detected once. As for this clone: Its antigen remains unknown.

Study observations and caveats: Approximately 1.2 clones differed between technical replicates, versus about 15 and 19 over time.

Sequencing input: blood. The chain uses TRBV19 and TRBJ2-3; D unresolved. This TCR was sampled from a person aged 18 to 75 in good health. The CDR3 DNA reads TGTGCCAGTAGTATAGATCCCCAAGGTAATACGCAGTATTTT. Protein sequence: CASSIDPQGNTQYF.